The 29 T cell receptor beta chains below all came from one sample that was sequenced in a study of identical twins. TCRdb fed the 5' RACE reads into MiXCR, producing one record per CDR3 protein. The sample shows 470,000 or so distinct CDR3 sequences, 20% to 30% of them seen only once. The data were also submitted as part of a second study, on T cells expressing NK-cell markers.

Source material: CD4+ T cells sorted from blood. The receptor set was obtained from a woman aged 18-29 years in good health.

This clonotype appeared a few times. The chain couples TRBV3-1 to TRBJ1-1; D gene unclear. This CDR3 is 11 amino acids long. Germline lookup yields CDR1 LGHDT and CDR2 YNNKEL (reference sequence). V lost 2 bases and J 8 bases, leaving 6 bases between the germline ends. Written as DNA, the CDR3 is TGTGCCAGCAGCCAAAGGGCGGAAGCTTTCTTT. Protein product: CASSQRAEAFF.

This clonotype was detected many times. One junction end does not reproduce the germline sequence, and a read error may be involved. V is TRBV12-3 or TRBV12-4 and J is TRBJ2-3; D not certain. This CDR3 spans 14 amino acids. As DNA, the CDR3 is TGCGCCAGCTCTCGACGGTCTAGCACAGATACGCAGTATTTT. It codes for CASSRRSSTDTQYF.

This clonotype was counted only a few times. The V and J genes are TRBV20-1 and TRBJ2-3, with no clear D. There are 15 residues in the CDR3. Germline V gene data show CDR1 as DFQATT and CDR2 as SNEGSKA (reference sequence). V lost 6 bases and J lost 1, with 17 bases in between. The CDR3 bases are TGCAGTGCCCTTTCCGCCTCGTTGGGCACAGATACGCAGTATTTT. This codes for CSALSASLGTDTQYF.

This clonotype was recorded a few times. V usage is TRBV4-3 and J usage is TRBJ1-2; no clear D gene. The CDR3 contains 12 residues. Trimming took off 2 bases at V and 4 bases at J, with 5 bases between the two ends. The germline gives CDR1 LGHNA, CDR2 YSLEER. CDR3 sequence (DNA): TGCGCCAGCAGCCAACCAGGCTATGGCTACACCTTC. Protein: CASSQPGYGYTF.

The rearrangement uses TRBV20-1 and TRBJ1-4; no clear D. With 0 bases removed from V and 6 bases from J, the gap between germline ends came to 14 bases. Germline values: CDR1 DFQATT, CDR2 SNEGSKA (reference sequence). This CDR3 region has 15 residues. Written as DNA, the CDR3 is TGCAGTGCTAGAGATCGGAAACTGTGGGATGAAAAACTGTTTTTT. Its translation is CSARDRKLWDEKLFF.

This chain uses TRBV12-3 or TRBV12-4 with TRBJ2-5, with D perhaps being TRBD1 or TRBD2 (5 bases each). V was trimmed by 3 bases and J by 5 bases, leaving 19 bases between them. The CDR3 is 16 residues long. The DNA for the CDR3 is TGTGCCAGCAGTTTGAATTCTAGGGGTGGCGGGGAGACCCAGTACTTC. Amino acids: CASSLNSRGGGETQYF.

The rearrangement uses TRBV7-2 and TRBJ2-3; D is possibly TRBD1 (5 bases). CDR1 and CDR2 from the germline V gene are SGHTA and FQGNSA. The V and J ends lost 5 bases and 0 bases respectively, with 15 bases between them. This CDR3 is built from 16 residues. CDR3 nucleotides: TGTGCCAGCAGCCCCAGGGCGGCTACTAGCACAGATACGCAGTATTTT. This translates into CASSPRAATSTDTQYF.

V gene TRBV11-2 combines with J gene TRBJ1-1; TRBD1 matches 11 bases. Germline V CDR1 and CDR2: SGHAT, FQNNGV. The V gene end was trimmed by 5 bases and the J gene end by 4 bases; junction bases not matched to a gene: 6. This CDR3 comprises 15 residues. CDR3 residues: CASSQKGQGVTEAFF. The CDR3 nucleotides read TGTGCCAGCAGCCAAAAGGGACAGGGGGTCACTGAAGCTTTCTTT.

This sequence joins TRBV20-1 and TRBJ2-3, with 11 bases matching TRBD2. CDR1 DFQATT and CDR2 SNEGSKA come from the germline V gene (reference sequence). The CDR3 consists of 15 residues. V lost 3 bases, J lost 1 base, and 3 bases stayed unmatched. The CDR3 sequence is CSARSLAGGTDTQYF. CDR3 nucleotides: TGCAGTGCTAGGTCACTAGCGGGGGGCACAGATACGCAGTATTTT.

This chain joins TRBV24-1 and TRBJ2-1; tentative D call: TRBD2 (6 bases). The CDR3 loop spans 11 amino acids. V dropped 11 bases and J dropped 8 bases, with 12 bases sitting between them. Germline values: CDR1 KGHDR, CDR2 SFDVKD. Written as DNA, the CDR3 is TGTGCCATCGCTTCGGGGGATGAGCAGTTCTTC. This translates into CAIASGDEQFF.

This rearrangement joins TRBV7-9 to TRBJ1-2; a weak D match, TRBD1 (5 bases). The V gene lost 6 bases and the J gene lost 8 bases, with 16 bases spanning the gap. Germline V CDR1 and CDR2: SEHNR, FQNEAQ (reference sequence). The CDR3 is 13 residues long. The CDR3 sequence: CASRPPQGFGYTF. DNA of the CDR3: TGTGCCAGCAGACCCCCGCAGGGCTTCGGCTACACCTTC.

J is TRBJ2-7 and V is TRBV7-2; D possibly corresponds to TRBD1 (6 bases). The V and J ends lost 3 bases and 3 bases respectively, with 12 bases between them. CDR1 is SGHTA and CDR2 is FQGNSA in the germline V gene. The CDR3 runs to 14 residues. CDR3 loop: CASSLWTEGYEQYF. Written as DNA, the CDR3 is TGTGCCAGCAGCTTGTGGACAGAGGGCTACGAGCAGTACTTC.

In DNA form, the CDR3 reads TGTGCCAGCAGCTTCTTGTGGGGACTGGGGAACACTGAAGCTTTCTTT. Its protein is CASSFLWGLGNTEAFF. The chain combines TRBV7-2 with TRBJ1-1, with D perhaps TRBD1 (5 bases). The CDR3 has 16 amino acids. V lost 3 bases and J lost 1, with 15 bases in between. From germline, CDR1 is SGHTA and CDR2 FQGNSA.

This clonotype occurred a few times. The rearrangement links TRBV12-5 to TRBJ1-2; D remains unclear. The CDR3 runs 14 residues. The germline V gene has CDR1 LGHNT and CDR2 FRNRAP. Trimming shortened V by 3 bases and J by 4 bases, and 12 bases separated the two germline ends. The DNA for the CDR3 is TGTGCTAGTGGTTTAGAACAGATCTCCTATGGCTACACCTTC. Translation: CASGLEQISYGYTF.

This chain links TRBV3-1 with TRBJ2-7; 14 bases are shared with TRBD2. The CDR3 has 17 amino acids. The V segment lost 4 bases and the J segment 0 bases; nucleotides outside the gene matches: 5. CDR1 and CDR2 from the germline V gene are LGHDT and YNNKEL (reference sequence). CDR3 sequence reads: CASSPRLAGGSSYEQYF. The CDR3 DNA sequence: TGTGCCAGCAGCCCCCGACTAGCGGGGGGGAGCTCCTACGAGCAGTACTTC.

This chain uses TRBV6-5 with TRBJ1-2; 10 bases map to TRBD1. Per the germline V gene, CDR1 is MNHEY and CDR2 is SVGAGI. The CDR3 is made up of 16 amino acids. Losses at the gene ends were 1 base for V and 7 bases for J; bases not matched to a gene: 9. The CDR3 DNA reads as TGTGCCAGCAGTTACTTTCCGAGACAGGGGGCTCTTGGCTACACCTTC. This gives the protein CASSYFPRQGALGYTF.

This clonotype occurred a few times. The chain links TRBV3-1 to TRBJ2-3; no clear D. V lost 4 bases and J 8 bases, leaving 10 bases between the germline ends. Germline V lookup: CDR1 LGHDT, CDR2 YNNKEL (reference sequence). CDR3 length equals 12 residues. For the CDR3, the DNA is TGTGCCAGCAGCCTCAGGTTAGCTACGCAGTATTTT. This codes for CASSLRLATQYF.

This clonotype was seen ten or more times. The V and J genes are TRBV10-3 and TRBJ2-1; 10 positions match TRBD2. This CDR3 has 14 residues. CDR1 and CDR2 from the germline V gene are ENHRY and SYGVKD. The V and J ends lost 0 bases and 9 bases, in that order; junction bases with no gene match: 2. In DNA form, the CDR3 reads TGTGCCATCAGTGAGTCCCTAGCGGGAGTTGAGCAGTTCTTC. Translating it yields CAISESLAGVEQFF.

DNA for the CDR3: TGCGCCAGCAGCCCGGGAGCAGGGGAAGGGCCTGAAGCTTTCTTT. This sequence encodes CASSPGAGEGPEAFF. The rearrangement links TRBV5-1 to TRBJ1-1, with D possibly being TRBD1 (6 bases). This CDR3 is built from 15 residues. Between the trimmed V and J ends, which lost 4 bases and 6 bases, there was a span of 19 bases. Germline V gene data show CDR1 as SGHRS and CDR2 as YFSETQ.

The gene calls are TRBV6-5 and TRBJ2-7; D remains unclear. CDR3 size: 12 residues. CDR1 is MNHEY, CDR2 SVGAGI, per germline. Trimming cost V 6 bases and J 9 bases, with 15 bases left between them. The CDR3 DNA sequence: TGTGCCAGCAGCCCAGGATCCTCCGGGCAGTACTTC. Its protein product is CASSPGSSGQYF.

V is TRBV7-2 and J is TRBJ2-3, with a tentative D call TRBD2 (6 bases). Germline V gene sequence: CDR1 SGHTA, CDR2 FQGNSA. Trimming removed 3 bases from V and 4 bases from J, with 8 bases in between. This CDR3 has 13 amino acids. The CDR3 DNA reads as TGTGCCAGCAGCTTGCGGGGCCCAGATACGCAGTATTTT. It codes for CASSLRGPDTQYF.

The rearrangement joins TRBV20-1 to TRBJ2-7; 7 bases are shared with TRBD1. Germline assignment: CDR1 DFQATT and CDR2 SNEGSKA (reference sequence). This CDR3 spans 14 amino acids. The V segment lost 3 bases and the J segment 1 base; nucleotides outside the gene matches: 6. DNA of the CDR3: TGCAGTGCTAGTGACAGGGTGGCATCCTACGAGCAGTACTTC. Its translation: CSASDRVASYEQYF.

In this sample, this clonotype turned up a few times. The CDR3 loop reads CASSLGGDRDTQYF. CDR3 sequence (DNA): TGCGCCAGCAGCCTGGGAGGGGACCGAGATACGCAGTATTTT. The chain employs TRBV5-1 and TRBJ2-3; 7 nucleotides match TRBD2. The CDR3 spans 14 residues. With V trimmed by 4 bases and J by 5 bases, 7 bases remained unmatched. Germline CDR1 and CDR2: SGHRS and YFSETQ.

This sequence joins TRBV12-3 or TRBV12-4 and TRBJ1-2; no reliable D call. The germline V and J ends were trimmed by 8 bases and 7 bases, with 14 bases remaining between them. The CDR3 runs to 12 residues. Here the CDR3 DNA reads TGTGCCAGCGCCCCCGGTGGTGGTGGCTACACCTTC. Amino acids: CASAPGGGGYTF.

J is TRBJ2-5 and V is TRBV5-1; 8 bases line up with TRBD2. Per the germline V gene, CDR1 is SGHRS and CDR2 is YFSETQ. V lost 0 bases, J lost 4 bases, and 5 bases stayed unmatched. This CDR3 region has 15 residues. The CDR3 DNA follows: TGCGCCAGCAGCTTGGTCGGGACTAGTACAGAGACCCAGTACTTC. This encodes CASSLVGTSTETQYF.

The rearrangement joins TRBV27 to TRBJ1-4, with D uncertain. This CDR3 region has 17 residues. Trimming pared 1 base from V and 0 bases from J, leaving 12 bases between. Germline V gives CDR1 MNHEY, CDR2 SMNVEV (reference sequence). Written as DNA, the CDR3 is TGTGCCAGCAGTTTATTAGGTGTTGGGGCAACTAATGAAAAACTGTTTTTT. Translating gives CASSLLGVGATNEKLFF.

This clonotype was found a few times. This sequence joins TRBV20-1 and TRBJ2-7; 10 bases map to TRBD2. Germline V gene data show CDR1 as DFQATT and CDR2 as SNEGSKA (reference sequence). The CDR3 is 16 residues long. Unmatched junction bases numbered 12, after V lost 0 bases and J lost 7 bases. CDR3 residues: CSARDPTASGSWEQYF. The CDR3 DNA reads as TGCAGTGCTAGAGATCCGACGGCTAGCGGGAGTTGGGAGCAGTACTTC.

This clonotype was counted only a few times. V usage is TRBV7-3 and J usage is TRBJ2-3; D perhaps matches TRBD2 (5 bases). Germline loops: CDR1 SGHTA, CDR2 FQGTGA. V gave up 5 bases and J gave up 6 bases, with 12 bases separating them. The CDR3 is made up of 13 amino acids. DNA of the CDR3: TGTGCCAGCAGCCGGGGAGAGACCGATACGCAGTATTTT. Translating gives CASSRGETDTQYF.

At least ten counts were recorded for this clonotype. This chain links TRBV29-1 with TRBJ2-3; no clear D gene. The CDR3 has 12 amino acids. V lost 2 bases and J 2 bases, leaving 5 bases between the germline ends. Germline values: CDR1 SQVTM, CDR2 ANQGSEA. The CDR3 coding sequence is TGCAGCGTTGAACAGTTCACAGATACGCAGTATTTT. Protein: CSVEQFTDTQYF.